The 14 T cell receptor beta chains reported below all come from one sample, sequenced in a study of graft-versus-host responses after intestinal transplantation. TCRdb's copy holds only in-frame clones and misses some; the assay was immunoSEQ multiplex PCR. This table has 96,000 or so clones, roughly 92% appearing once. The antigens of these receptors remain unknown. Source: unstimulated CD4+ T cells sorted from spleen or lymph node cells, taken before intestinal transplant. The source of these receptors is a human donor who received an intestinal transplant.

The rearrangement joins TRBV21-1 to TRBJ1-3; the DNA was not compared with TRBD1, the D call given in the table. TRBV21-1 is termed a pseudogene. The CDR3 has 13 residues. CDR3 sequence: CASSKQSGNTIYF. In nucleotides, the CDR3 is TGTGCCAGCAGCAAACAGTCTGGAAACACCATATATTTT.

The chain is built from TRBV5-1 and TRBJ1-3, with no clear D. The CDR3 runs to 16 residues. Germline values: CDR1 SGHRS, CDR2 YFSETQ. V lost 4 bases to trimming and J lost 4 bases, with 18 bases between them. The CDR3 sequence: CASSPPAGTAGNTIYF. As DNA, the CDR3 is TGCGCCAGCAGCCCTCCAGCAGGAACGGCCGGAAACACCATATATTTT.

The chain recombines TRBV7-8 with TRBJ2-2; 8 bases are shared with TRBD1. CDR1 SGHVS and CDR2 FQNEAQ come from the germline V gene. The CDR3 sequence is 17 residues long. Losses at the gene ends were 4 bases for V and 4 bases for J; bases not matched to a gene: 11. The CDR3 reads CASSYALWTGSTGELFF. CDR3 sequence (DNA): TGTGCCAGCAGCTACGCTCTCTGGACAGGGAGCACCGGGGAGCTGTTTTTT.

The chain employs TRBV6-1 and TRBJ2-1, with 8 bases lining up with TRBD1. From germline, CDR1 is MNHNS and CDR2 SASEGT. This CDR3 has 15 amino acids. V was clipped by 2 bases and J by 2 bases; unmatched bases: 2. CDR3 in DNA: TGTGCCAGCAGTGAACAGGGGGCCCCCTACAATGAGCAGTTCTTC. Translation: CASSEQGAPYNEQFF.

The V gene is TRBV25-1, the J gene TRBJ2-2; no firm D call. V was clipped by 3 bases and J by 4 bases, with 12 bases between them. Germline V CDR1 and CDR2: MGHDK, SYGVNS. The CDR3 has 15 amino acids. The CDR3 spells CASSDMTQTTGELFF. Written as DNA, the CDR3 is TGTGCCAGCAGTGACATGACTCAAACCACCGGGGAGCTGTTTTTT.

The V and J genes are TRBV2 and TRBJ2-1; 7 nucleotides match TRBD2. V trimming: 6 bases; J trimming: 9 bases; junction bases outside the gene matches: 8. The V gene's germline CDR1 is SNHLY and CDR2 FYNNEI. The CDR3 contains 13 residues. For the CDR3, the DNA is TGTGCCAGCAGGCGGGAGACGGTGACTGAGCAGTTCTTC. Protein: CASRRETVTEQFF.

The chain joins TRBV28 to TRBJ1-6; a weak D match, TRBD1 (5 bases). V was trimmed by 11 bases and J by 2 bases, leaving 13 bases between them. Per germline, CDR1 MDHEN and CDR2 SYDVKM. The CDR3 covers 14 residues. The CDR3 nucleotides are TGTGCCGCCCTGGGGGGAACCTATAATTCACCCCTCCACTTT. This codes for CAALGGTYNSPLHF.

The chain uses TRBV6-1 and TRBJ2-1; 11 positions match TRBD1. CDR3 length equals 15 residues. Germline V CDR1 and CDR2: MNHNS, SASEGT. V lost 4 bases, J lost 7 bases, and 6 bases stayed unmatched. The CDR3 loop reads CASSARTGGSNEQFF. In DNA form, the CDR3 reads TGTGCCAGCAGTGCTAGGACAGGGGGCTCAAATGAGCAGTTCTTC.

The genes are TRBV11-2 and TRBJ2-7; D might be TRBD1 (7 bases). Trimming took 3 bases from V and 0 from J, leaving 12 bases between them. Germline CDR1 reads SGHAT; CDR2 reads FQNNGV. There are 15 residues in the CDR3. CDR3 sequence: CASSLEGADSYEQYF. The CDR3 DNA follows: TGTGCCAGCAGCTTGGAGGGGGCTGACTCCTACGAGCAGTACTTC.

The chain is built from TRBV5-1 and TRBJ2-7; the match to TRBD1 covers 8 bases. The trim removed 2 bases at V and 5 bases at J, leaving 6 bases unmatched. Germline V gene data show CDR1 as SGHRS and CDR2 as YFSETQ. The CDR3 consists of 14 residues. In DNA form, the CDR3 reads TGCGCCAGCAGCTTACAGGGGGACGTGAACGAGCAGTACTTC. It codes for CASSLQGDVNEQYF.

The rearrangement links TRBV5-1 to TRBJ2-1, with 15 bases identical to TRBD2. After removal of 0 bases from V and 9 bases from J, the junction contained 10 bases not matched to a gene. CDR3 size: 18 residues. Germline V gene data show CDR1 as SGHRS and CDR2 as YFSETQ. This chain's CDR3 is CASSLVPGLAGGTGEQFF. The CDR3 DNA is TGCGCCAGCAGCTTGGTCCCGGGACTAGCGGGGGGTACGGGTGAGCAGTTCTTC.

The chain uses TRBV9 and TRBJ1-3; D is unresolved. Trimming stripped 2 bases from V and 0 bases from J, with 3 bases between. The CDR3 loop spans 13 amino acids. Germline assignment: CDR1 SGDLS and CDR2 YYNGEE. CDR3 amino acids: CASSVLSGNTIYF. The CDR3 DNA reads TGTGCCAGCAGCGTCCTCTCTGGAAACACCATATATTTT.

The chain joins TRBV27 to TRBJ2-1; TRBD2 matches at 11 bases. The CDR3 totals 16 residues. V dropped 7 bases and J dropped 6; count of bases not matched to a gene: 11. Germline V gene lookup returns CDR1 MNHEY and CDR2 SMNVEV (reference sequence). The CDR3 is CASTPLAGERVNEQFF. The CDR3 DNA reads as TGTGCCAGCACTCCACTAGCGGGAGAGAGGGTCAATGAGCAGTTCTTC.

The chain combines TRBV13 with TRBJ2-7, with TRBD2 matching over 9 bases. Germline CDR1 is PRHDT and CDR2 is FYEKMQ (reference sequence). Losses at the gene ends were 3 bases for V and 2 bases for J; bases not matched to a gene: 5. The length of the CDR3 is 15 residues. The CDR3 DNA reads as TGTGCCAGCAGCTTGAGGACTAGCGAGCCCTACGAGCAGTACTTC. Its protein product is CASSLRTSEPYEQYF.